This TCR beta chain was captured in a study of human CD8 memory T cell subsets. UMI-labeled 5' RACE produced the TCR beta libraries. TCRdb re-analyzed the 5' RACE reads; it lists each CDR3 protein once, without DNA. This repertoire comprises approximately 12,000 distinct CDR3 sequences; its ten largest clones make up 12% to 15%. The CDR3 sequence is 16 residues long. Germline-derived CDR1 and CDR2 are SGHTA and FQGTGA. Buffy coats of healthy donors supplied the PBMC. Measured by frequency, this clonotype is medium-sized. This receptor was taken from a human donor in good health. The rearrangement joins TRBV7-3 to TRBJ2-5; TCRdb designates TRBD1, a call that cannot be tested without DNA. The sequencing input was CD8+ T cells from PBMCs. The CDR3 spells CASSLGGAEGVETQYF. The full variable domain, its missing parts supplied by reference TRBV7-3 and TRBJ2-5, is GAGVSQTPSNKVTEKGKYVELRCDPISGHTALYWYRQSLGQGPEFLIYFQGTGAADDSGLPNDRFFAVRPEGSVSTLKIQRTERGDSAVYLCASSLGGAEGVETQYFGPGTRLLVL.